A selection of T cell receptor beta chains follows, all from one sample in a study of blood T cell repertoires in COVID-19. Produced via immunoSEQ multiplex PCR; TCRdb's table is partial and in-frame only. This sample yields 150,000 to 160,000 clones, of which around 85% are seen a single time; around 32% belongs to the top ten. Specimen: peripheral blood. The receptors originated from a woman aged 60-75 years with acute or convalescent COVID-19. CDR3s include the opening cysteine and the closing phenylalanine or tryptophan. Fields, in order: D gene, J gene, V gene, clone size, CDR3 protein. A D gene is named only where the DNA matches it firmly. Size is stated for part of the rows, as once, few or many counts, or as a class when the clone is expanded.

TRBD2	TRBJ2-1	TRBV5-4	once	CASSLVVLAGGSYNEQFF
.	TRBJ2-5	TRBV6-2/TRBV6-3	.	CASSFSLGGTQYF
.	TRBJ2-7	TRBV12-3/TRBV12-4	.	CASSLMGLYEQYF
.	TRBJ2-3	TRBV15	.	CATSRGTTGPPQYF
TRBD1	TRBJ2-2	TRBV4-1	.	CASSQDRGMVAGELFF
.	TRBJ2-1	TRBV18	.	CASSLQGGHSEQFF
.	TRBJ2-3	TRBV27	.	CASRGGGVAPYGTQYF
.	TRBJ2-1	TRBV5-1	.	CASSLDGRVEQFF
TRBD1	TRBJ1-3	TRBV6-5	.	CATPDRGAGNTIYF
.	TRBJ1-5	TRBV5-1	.	CASSLGGSEDQPQHF
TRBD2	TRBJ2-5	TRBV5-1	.	CASSLAGGGIQETQYF
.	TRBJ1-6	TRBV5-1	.	CASSLEAEINSPLHF
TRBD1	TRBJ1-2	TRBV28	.	CASSSPWTGYYGYTF
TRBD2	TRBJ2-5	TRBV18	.	CASSPFTGGETQYF
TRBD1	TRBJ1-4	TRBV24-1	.	CATSRTGTNEKLFF
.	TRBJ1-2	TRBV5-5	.	CASSLSLGQANYGYTF
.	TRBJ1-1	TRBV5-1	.	CASSFLRGGLNTEAFF
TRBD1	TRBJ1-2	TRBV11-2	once	CASSSDRGYGYTF
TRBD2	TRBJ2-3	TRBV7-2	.	CASSPKVAGGRDTQYF
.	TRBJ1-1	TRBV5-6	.	CASSLVDSLNTEAFF
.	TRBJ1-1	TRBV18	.	CASSPLGVNTEAFF
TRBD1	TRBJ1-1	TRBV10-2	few	CASSEGQGAITEAFF
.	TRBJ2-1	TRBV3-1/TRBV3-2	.	CASSQGPQGGNEQFF
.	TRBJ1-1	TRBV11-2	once	CASNYNTEAFF
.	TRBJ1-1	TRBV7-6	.	CASSVQESYTEAFF
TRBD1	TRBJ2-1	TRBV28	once	CASSGPGGAYNEQFF
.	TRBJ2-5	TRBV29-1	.	CSAWDTTQYF